The 3 T cell receptor beta chains below all came from one sample that was sequenced in a study of shared clonotypes between healthy human individuals. Produced via immunoSEQ multiplex PCR; TCRdb's table is partial and in-frame only. This table holds under 2.5 million clones, about 90% found once. Material: naive CD4+ T cells from PBMCs. Subset defined: CD45RA+ positively selected. These receptor sequences come from a man aged 18 to 30 in good health. Some clones in this sample may be carry-over from other donors' samples.

The rearrangement links TRBV5-6 to TRBJ1-3; D might be TRBD1 (6 bases). The germline CDR1 and CDR2 sequences are SGHDT and YYEEEE. The CDR3 totals 15 residues. Trimming shortened V by 5 bases and J by 0 bases, and 12 bases separated the two germline ends. In nucleotides, the CDR3 is TGTGCCAGCAGAAAGGGGGAGCTCTCTGGAAACACCATATATTTT. Its protein is CASRKGELSGNTIYF.

J is TRBJ2-7 and V is TRBV7-3; 11 nucleotides line up with TRBD2. The CDR3 covers 15 residues. With V trimmed by 5 bases and J by 4 bases, 7 bases remained unmatched. The germline CDR1 and CDR2 sequences are SGHTA and FQGTGA. In DNA form, the CDR3 reads TGTGCCAGCAGCGTTTCCGGGACTAGCGGTTACGAGCAGTACTTC. Translated: CASSVSGTSGYEQYF.

V is TRBV18 and J is TRBJ1-3, with D possibly matching TRBD1 (5 bases). This CDR3 is built from 15 residues. V was pared by 3 bases and J by 4 bases, with 13 bases between. CDR1 and CDR2 (germline): KGHSH, LQKENI. CDR3 residues: CASSPEGTRGNTIYF. CDR3 bases: TGTGCCAGCTCACCTGAGGGGACTAGAGGAAACACCATATATTTT.